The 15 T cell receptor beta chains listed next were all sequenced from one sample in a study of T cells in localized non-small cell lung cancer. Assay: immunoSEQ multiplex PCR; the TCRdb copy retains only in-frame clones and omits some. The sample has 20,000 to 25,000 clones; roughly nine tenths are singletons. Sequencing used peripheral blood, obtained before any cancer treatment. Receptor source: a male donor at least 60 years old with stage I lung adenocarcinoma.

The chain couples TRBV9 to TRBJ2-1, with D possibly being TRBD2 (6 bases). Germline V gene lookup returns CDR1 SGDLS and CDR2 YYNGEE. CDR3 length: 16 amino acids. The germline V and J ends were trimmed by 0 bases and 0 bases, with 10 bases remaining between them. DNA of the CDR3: TGTGCCAGCAGCGTAGGCGGACTAAGCTCCTACAATGAGCAGTTCTTC. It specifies CASSVGGLSSYNEQFF.

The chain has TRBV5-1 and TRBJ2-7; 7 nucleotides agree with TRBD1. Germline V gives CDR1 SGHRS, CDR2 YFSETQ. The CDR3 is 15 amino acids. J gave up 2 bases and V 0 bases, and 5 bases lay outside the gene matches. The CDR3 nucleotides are TGCGCCAGCAGCTTGGGGGGGACAGACCCCTACGAGCAGTACTTC. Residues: CASSLGGTDPYEQYF.

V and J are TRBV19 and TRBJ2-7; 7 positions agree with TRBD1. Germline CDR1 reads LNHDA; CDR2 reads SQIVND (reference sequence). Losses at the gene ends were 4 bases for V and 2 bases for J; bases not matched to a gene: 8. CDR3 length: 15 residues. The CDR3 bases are TGTGCCAGTAGTAAGGCTGACAGGGAGACCTACGAGCAGTACTTC. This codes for CASSKADRETYEQYF.

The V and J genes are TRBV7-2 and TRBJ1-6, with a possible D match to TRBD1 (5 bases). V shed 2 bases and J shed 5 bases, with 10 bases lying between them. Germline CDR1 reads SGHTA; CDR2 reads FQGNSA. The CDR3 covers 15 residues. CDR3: CASSLRAQDNSPLHF. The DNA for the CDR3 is TGTGCCAGCAGCTTAAGGGCACAGGATAATTCACCCCTCCACTTT.

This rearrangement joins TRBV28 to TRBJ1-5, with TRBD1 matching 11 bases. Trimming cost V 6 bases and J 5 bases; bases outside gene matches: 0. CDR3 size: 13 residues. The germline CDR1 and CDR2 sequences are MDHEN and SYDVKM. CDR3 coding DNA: TGTGCCAGCAGGGGACAGGGGGATCAGCCCCAGCATTTT. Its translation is CASRGQGDQPQHF. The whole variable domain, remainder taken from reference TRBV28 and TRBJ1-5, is DVKVTQSSRYLVKRTGEKVFLECVQDMDHENMFWYRQDPGLGLRLIYFSYDVKMKEKGDIPEGYSVSREKKERFSLILESASTNQTSMYLCASRGQGDQPQHFGDGTRLSIL.

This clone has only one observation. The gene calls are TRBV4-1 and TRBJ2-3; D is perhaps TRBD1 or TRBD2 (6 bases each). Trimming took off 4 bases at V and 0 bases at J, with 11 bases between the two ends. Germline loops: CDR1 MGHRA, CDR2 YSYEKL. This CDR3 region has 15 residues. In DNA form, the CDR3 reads TGCGCCAGCAGCCGTTGGGGGGCTAGCACAGATACGCAGTATTTT. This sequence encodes CASSRWGASTDTQYF.

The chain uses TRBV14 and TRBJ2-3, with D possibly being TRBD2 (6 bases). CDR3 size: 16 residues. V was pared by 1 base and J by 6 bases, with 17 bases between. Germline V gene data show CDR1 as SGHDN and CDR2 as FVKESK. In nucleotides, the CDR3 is TGTGCCAGCAGCCAAGGGCGGGGTCGGGTTGCGGATACGCAGTATTTT. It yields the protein CASSQGRGRVADTQYF.

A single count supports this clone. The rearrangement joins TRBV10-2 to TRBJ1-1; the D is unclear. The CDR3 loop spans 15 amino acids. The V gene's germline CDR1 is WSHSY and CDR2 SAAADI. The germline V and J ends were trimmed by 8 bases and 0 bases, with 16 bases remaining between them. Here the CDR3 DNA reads TGCGCCAGCCTCTTACAGCCGGGTTTGAACACTGAAGCTTTCTTT. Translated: CASLLQPGLNTEAFF.

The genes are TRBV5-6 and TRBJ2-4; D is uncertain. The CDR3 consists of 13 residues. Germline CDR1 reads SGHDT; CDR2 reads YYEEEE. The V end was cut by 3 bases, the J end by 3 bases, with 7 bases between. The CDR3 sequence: CASSSPSKNIQYF. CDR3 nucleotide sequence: TGTGCCAGCAGCTCGCCCAGCAAAAACATTCAGTACTTC. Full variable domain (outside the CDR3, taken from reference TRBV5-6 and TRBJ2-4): DAGVTQSPTHLIKTRGQQVTLRCSPKSGHDTVSWYQQALGQGPQFIFQYYEEEERQRGNFPDRFSGHQFPNYSSELNVNALLLGDSALYLCASSSPSKNIQYFGAGTRLSVL.

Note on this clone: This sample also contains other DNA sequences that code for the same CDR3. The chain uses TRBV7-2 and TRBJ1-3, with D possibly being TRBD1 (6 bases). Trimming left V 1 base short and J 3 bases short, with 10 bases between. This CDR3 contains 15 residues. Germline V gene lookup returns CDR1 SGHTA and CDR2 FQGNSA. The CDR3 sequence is CASSLVGGSGNTIYF. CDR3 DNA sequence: TGTGCCAGCAGCTTAGTAGGGGGAAGTGGAAACACCATATATTTT.

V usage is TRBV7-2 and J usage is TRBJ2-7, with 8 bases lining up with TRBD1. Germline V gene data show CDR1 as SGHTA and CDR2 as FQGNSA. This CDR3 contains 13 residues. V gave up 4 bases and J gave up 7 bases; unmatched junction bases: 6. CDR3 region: CASSSTGVREQYF. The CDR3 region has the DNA TGTGCCAGCAGCTCGACAGGGGTGAGGGAGCAGTACTTC.

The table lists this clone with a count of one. Here the CDR3 DNA reads TGCAGCACCGGGGGCCATGAGCAGTTCTTC. It is translated as CSTGGHEQFF. The gene calls are TRBV29-1 and TRBJ2-1; D is perhaps TRBD1 or TRBD2 (6 bases each). Trimming left V 8 bases short and J 8 bases short, with 10 bases between. The CDR3 extends over 10 amino acids. Per the germline V gene, CDR1 is SQVTM and CDR2 is ANQGSEA.

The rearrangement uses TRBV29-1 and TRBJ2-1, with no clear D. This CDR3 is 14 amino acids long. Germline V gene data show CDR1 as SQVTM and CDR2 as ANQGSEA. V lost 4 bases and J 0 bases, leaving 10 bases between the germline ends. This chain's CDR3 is CSVVPMSSYNEQFF. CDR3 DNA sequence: TGCAGCGTTGTACCCATGAGCTCCTACAATGAGCAGTTCTTC.

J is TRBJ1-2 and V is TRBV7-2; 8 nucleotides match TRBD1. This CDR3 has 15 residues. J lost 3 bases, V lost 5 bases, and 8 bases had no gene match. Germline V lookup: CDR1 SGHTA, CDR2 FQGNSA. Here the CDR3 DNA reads TGTGCCAGCAGCATCCCGGGGACAGGACACTATGGCTACACCTTC. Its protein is CASSIPGTGHYGYTF. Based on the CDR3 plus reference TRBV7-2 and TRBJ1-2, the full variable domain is GAGVSQSPSNKVTEKGKDVELRCDPISGHTALYWYRQSLGQGLEFLIYFQGNSAPDKSGLPSDRFSAERTGGSVSTLTIQRTQQEDSAVYLCASSIPGTGHYGYTFGSGTRLTVV.

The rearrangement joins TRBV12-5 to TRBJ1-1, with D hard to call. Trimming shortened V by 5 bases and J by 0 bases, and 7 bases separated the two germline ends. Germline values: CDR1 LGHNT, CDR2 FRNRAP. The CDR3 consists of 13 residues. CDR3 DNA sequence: TGTGCTAGTGGTCCAGAGATGAACACTGAAGCTTTCTTT. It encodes CASGPEMNTEAFF.